The 25 T cell receptor beta chains below were found in one sample sequenced in a study of blood T cell repertoires in COVID-19. Sequencing used immunoSEQ multiplex PCR; TCRdb keeps in-frame clones, though not all of them. The sample holds roughly 100,000 clones; 88% are singletons and the top ten take around 1.9%. Sequenced input: peripheral blood. The receptors derive from a man between 45 and 60 years old with COVID-19, enrolled during active disease.

The genes are TRBV4-3 and TRBJ2-1, with 10 bases aligning to TRBD2. The V and J ends lost 0 bases and 8 bases, in that order; junction bases with no gene match: 7. This CDR3 has 16 residues. Per germline, CDR1 LGHNA and CDR2 YSLEER. The CDR3 sequence: CASSQERSGGAHEQFF. CDR3 DNA: TGCGCCAGCAGCCAAGAACGAAGCGGGGGGGCCCATGAGCAGTTCTTC.

The chain combines TRBV5-8 with TRBJ1-3, with D perhaps matching TRBD1 (6 bases). Germline V gene lookup returns CDR1 SGHTS and CDR2 YDEGEE. CDR3 length: 15 residues. The V gene lost 4 bases and the J gene lost 0 bases, with 11 bases spanning the gap. The DNA for the CDR3 is TGTGCCAGCAGCCTCAGGGGTGCCTCTGGAAACACCATATATTTT. Translation gives CASSLRGASGNTIYF.

The chain employs TRBV30 and TRBJ1-4; 8 nucleotides match TRBD1. V trimming: 5 bases; J trimming: 7 bases; junction bases outside the gene matches: 3. Germline V gene lookup returns CDR1 GTSNPN and CDR2 SVGIG (reference sequence). This CDR3 is built from 12 residues. The CDR3 here is CAWGQGFEKLFF. For the CDR3, the DNA is TGTGCCTGGGGACAGGGTTTTGAAAAACTGTTTTTT.

The chain employs TRBV2 and TRBJ1-1; 7 bases are shared with TRBD1. The CDR3 runs to 15 residues. The junction had 9 bases not matched to a gene; V was cut back by 6 bases and J by 2 bases. Germline assignment: CDR1 SNHLY and CDR2 FYNNEI. The CDR3 sequence: CASSNYRQGNTEAFF. The CDR3 DNA reads TGTGCCAGCAGCAACTACCGACAGGGAAACACTGAAGCTTTCTTT.

CDR3 sequence (DNA): TGTGCCAGTAGTCGGGACAGCGGAAACACCATATATTTT. This codes for CASSRDSGNTIYF. The rearrangement joins TRBV19 to TRBJ1-3, with 7 bases aligning to TRBD1. Germline CDR1 reads LNHDA; CDR2 reads SQIVND (reference sequence). V shed 5 bases and J 4 bases; nucleotides not matched to a gene: 2. The CDR3 covers 13 residues.

This clone was detected once. This chain links TRBV20-1 with TRBJ2-5; tentative D call: TRBD1 (5 bases). Trimming removed 6 bases from V and 1 base from J, with 6 bases in between. CDR3 length equals 11 residues. CDR1 is DFQATT and CDR2 is SNEGSKA in the germline V gene (reference sequence). In DNA form, the CDR3 reads TGCAGTGCCGACAGCCAAGAGACCCAGTACTTC. Translated: CSADSQETQYF.

The chain carries TRBV2 and TRBJ1-3; D is unresolved. CDR1 is SNHLY and CDR2 is FYNNEI in the germline V gene. The CDR3 is made up of 17 amino acids. The ends were cut back, 4 bases at V and 0 bases at J, with 16 bases in the middle. The CDR3 is CASSGRTDGRSGNTIYF. In DNA, the CDR3 is TGTGCCAGCAGTGGGAGGACGGACGGACGCTCTGGAAACACCATATATTTT.

Judged by abundance, this clone is medium-sized. The chain links TRBV5-4 to TRBJ1-3, with D possibly being TRBD1 (6 bases). Trimming left V 4 bases short and J 11 bases short, with 25 bases between. The CDR3 is 16 residues long. Looked up from germline, CDR1 is SGHNT and CDR2 is YYREEE (reference sequence). For the CDR3, the DNA is TGTGCCAGCAGCCACAACCTGAGACAGCGGACAGAGGCCATATATTTT. This codes for CASSHNLRQRTEAIYF.

With regard to this clone: This specimen includes other DNA sequences encoding the same CDR3. The CDR3 DNA sequence: TGTGCCAGCAGCGCTGGACAGGGGGCGGCCTACGAGCAGTACTTC. It encodes CASSAGQGAAYEQYF. This chain connects TRBV9 to TRBJ2-7; TRBD1 matches 11 bases. The V gene's germline CDR1 is SGDLS and CDR2 YYNGEE. The CDR3 loop spans 15 amino acids. The V gene end was trimmed by 3 bases and the J gene end by 2 bases; junction bases not matched to a gene: 4.

This clone is a singleton in its sample. V and J are TRBV5-5 and TRBJ1-1, with D possibly matching TRBD1 (6 bases). Trimming cost V 0 bases and J 1 base, with 13 bases left between them. CDR1 and CDR2 (germline): SGHKS, YYEKEE (reference sequence). The CDR3 is made up of 16 amino acids. CDR3 nucleotide sequence: TGTGCCAGCAGCTTGGCGTCAGGGGTCAGGAACACTGAAGCTTTCTTT. Translating gives CASSLASGVRNTEAFF. Full variable domain (missing parts from reference TRBV5-5 and TRBJ1-1): DAGVTQSPTHLIKTRGQQVTLRCSPISGHKSVSWYQQVLGQGPQFIFQYYEKEERGRGNFPDRFSARQFPNYSSELNVNALLLGDSALYLCASSLASGVRNTEAFFGQGTRLTVV.

The V and J genes are TRBV7-2 and TRBJ1-2; 7 bases fit TRBD1. CDR3 size: 15 residues. V gave up 5 bases and J gave up 1 base; unmatched junction bases: 7. Looked up from germline, CDR1 is SGHTA and CDR2 is FQGNSA. The DNA for the CDR3 is TGTGCCAGCAGCCAACGAGGACAGGATAACTATGGCTACACCTTC. Amino acid sequence: CASSQRGQDNYGYTF.

The chain has TRBV12-3 or TRBV12-4 and TRBJ1-5; D unresolved. The V gene lost 6 bases and the J gene lost 7 bases, with 13 bases spanning the gap. This CDR3 has 13 amino acids. The CDR3 is CASSPGGGQPQHF. The CDR3 DNA is TGTGCCAGCAGCCCTGGAGGAGGCCAGCCCCAGCATTTT.

This chain connects TRBV18 to TRBJ1-3; D is unclear. V lost 0 bases and J lost 0, with 12 bases in between. The CDR3 contains 17 residues. Germline V gene lookup returns CDR1 KGHSH and CDR2 LQKENI. CDR3 residues: CASSPPVWRYSGNTIYF. The CDR3 DNA is TGTGCCAGCTCACCACCGGTCTGGAGATACTCTGGAAACACCATATATTTT.

V gene TRBV5-1 combines with J gene TRBJ2-4, with a tentative D call TRBD1 (5 bases). Trimming stripped 6 bases from V and 0 bases from J, with 16 bases between. Germline values: CDR1 SGHRS, CDR2 YFSETQ. The CDR3 loop spans 16 amino acids. The CDR3 protein is CASTEGVQLAKNIQYF. Written as DNA, the CDR3 is TGCGCCAGCACGGAAGGGGTTCAACTAGCCAAAAACATTCAGTACTTC. The full variable domain, completed using reference TRBV5-1 and TRBJ2-4, is KAGVTQTPRYLIKTRGQQVTLSCSPISGHRSVSWYQQTPGQGLQFLFEYFSETQRNKGNFPGRFSGRQFSNSRSEMNVSTLELGDSALYLCASTEGVQLAKNIQYFGAGTRLSVL.

CDR3 amino acids: CASSEVDRGQPQHF. Written as DNA, the CDR3 is TGTGCCAGCAGTGAAGTAGACAGGGGGCAGCCCCAGCATTTT. This chain joins TRBV2 and TRBJ1-5; TRBD1 aligns across 9 bases. Trimming removed 1 base from V and 7 bases from J; junction bases left unmatched: 2. CDR3 size: 14 residues. Germline loops: CDR1 SNHLY, CDR2 FYNNEI. Using reference TRBV2 and TRBJ1-5 for the parts outside the CDR3, the full variable domain is EPEVTQTPSHQVTQMGQEVILRCVPISNHLYFYWYRQILGQKVEFLVSFYNNEISEKSEIFDDQFSVERPDGSNFTLKIRSTKLEDSAMYFCASSEVDRGQPQHFGDGTRLSIL.

V and J are TRBV5-6 and TRBJ2-3; 7 positions agree with TRBD1. This CDR3 comprises 16 residues. Germline values: CDR1 SGHDT, CDR2 YYEEEE. Trimming cost V 0 bases and J 2 bases; bases outside gene matches: 6. The CDR3 nucleotides are TGTGCCAGCAGCTTGGACAGGGGCTTTCTCACAGATACGCAGTATTTT. It encodes CASSLDRGFLTDTQYF.

V usage is TRBV2 and J usage is TRBJ2-3; no clear D. CDR3 length equals 14 residues. Germline V gene data show CDR1 as SNHLY and CDR2 as FYNNEI. Between the trimmed V and J ends, which lost 8 bases and 4 bases, there was a span of 16 bases. Here the CDR3 reads CASEISDIADTQYF. CDR3 in DNA: TGTGCCAGCGAGATAAGCGATATCGCAGATACGCAGTATTTT. The full variable domain, its missing parts supplied by reference TRBV2 and TRBJ2-3, is EPEVTQTPSHQVTQMGQEVILRCVPISNHLYFYWYRQILGQKVEFLVSFYNNEISEKSEIFDDQFSVERPDGSNFTLKIRSTKLEDSAMYFCASEISDIADTQYFGPGTRLTVL.

V gene TRBV7-9 combines with J gene TRBJ2-1; 8 bases agree with TRBD1. This CDR3 is 16 amino acids long. Germline CDR1 reads SEHNR; CDR2 reads FQNEAQ (reference sequence). V shed 5 bases and J 1 base; nucleotides not matched to a gene: 7. The CDR3 sequence is CASSPGTGESYNEQFF. The DNA of the CDR3 is TGTGCCAGCAGCCCCGGGACAGGCGAATCCTACAATGAGCAGTTCTTC.

The chain recombines TRBV6-5 with TRBJ2-1, with 8 positions matching TRBD1. The CDR3 runs 15 residues. Germline values: CDR1 MNHEY, CDR2 SVGAGI. V was pared by 2 bases and J by 4 bases, with 4 bases of the junction left unmatched. The CDR3 DNA sequence: TGTGCCAGCAGTTACAGGCAGGGGGCTTACAATGAGCAGTTCTTC. It specifies CASSYRQGAYNEQFF.

The J gene is TRBJ2-7, the V gene TRBV11-2; 10 bases match TRBD1. This CDR3 is 15 amino acids long. The trim removed 5 bases at V and 3 bases at J, leaving 7 bases unmatched. Germline V gene sequence: CDR1 SGHAT, CDR2 FQNNGV. The CDR3 loop is CASSRDRGRNYEQYF. The CDR3 DNA is TGTGCCAGCAGCCGTGACAGGGGGCGTAACTACGAGCAGTACTTC.

The chain's CDR3 is CASSQSSPLGQEYSNQPQHF. The CDR3 DNA follows: TGCGCCAGCAGTCAATCGAGCCCTCTGGGACAGGAGTATAGCAATCAGCCCCAGCATTTT. V usage is TRBV23-1 and J usage is TRBJ1-5, with 8 bases lining up with TRBD1. TRBV23-1 is classed as an ORF, of uncertain function. The CDR3 extends over 20 amino acids. The V segment lost 0 bases and the J segment 0 bases; nucleotides outside the gene matches: 13.

As DNA, the CDR3 is TGTGCCTTAGACAGGCGAAACTATGGCTACACCTTC. Amino acids: CALDRRNYGYTF. The rearrangement links TRBV30 to TRBJ1-2; D might be TRBD1 (6 bases). Trimming removed 7 bases at V and 2 bases at J, with 11 bases between. The CDR3 is 12 residues long. Germline values: CDR1 GTSNPN, CDR2 SVGIG (reference sequence).

The V call is TRBV3-1 (or the pseudogene TRBV3-2), the J call TRBJ1-5; 7 nucleotides align to TRBD1. V dropped 1 base and J dropped 4; count of bases not matched to a gene: 7. The germline gives CDR1 LGHDT, CDR2 YNNKEL (reference sequence). CDR3 length: 16 amino acids. In DNA form, the CDR3 reads TGTGCCAGCAGCCAAGGTCCGGGCAGGGGGAATCAGCCCCAGCATTTT. Encoded protein: CASSQGPGRGNQPQHF.

This clone was seen once. This chain links TRBV5-1 with TRBJ2-5; weak D call: TRBD2 (6 bases). The germline gives CDR1 SGHRS, CDR2 YFSETQ. V lost 0 bases and J lost 7, with 10 bases in between. CDR3 length: 13 residues. The CDR3 nucleotides read TGCGCCAGCAGCTTGGCCCAGGGAGGGACCCAGTACTTC. This encodes CASSLAQGGTQYF.

This chain connects TRBV7-6 to TRBJ1-6; TRBD1 matches at 7 bases. Germline V gene data show CDR1 as SGHVS and CDR2 as FNYEAQ. V lost 8 bases and J lost 7; bases outside the gene matches: 5. The CDR3 has 13 amino acids. CDR3 sequence (DNA): TGTGCCAGCCAGGACAGGCCCAATTCACCCCTCCACTTT. Translation gives CASQDRPNSPLHF.